Listed below are T cell receptor beta chains from one sample, sequenced in a study of CD8 T cells in Susac syndrome. TCRdb reprocessed the immunoSEQ multiplex PCR reads via MiXCR and lists one record per CDR3 protein. The sample includes 120,000 or so distinct CDR3 sequences, roughly 96% seen only once; the top ten take roughly 0.11%. The sequencing sample was made of CD4+ T cells from PBMCs. The source is a human donor in good health. Each CDR3 is given with its conserved first and last residue. A D gene is named only where the DNA matches it firmly. Clone size, where shown, is once, few, many, or a class for clones that have expanded.

J gene: TRBJ2-5; clone size: few; V gene: TRBV30; D gene: TRBD2; CDR3 DNA: TGTGCCTGGAGTGTCCCGGGAGGGCCCCAAGAGACCCAGTACTTC; CDR3 protein: CAWSVPGGPQETQYF
J gene: TRBJ1-5; clone size: .; V gene: TRBV5-1; D gene: .; CDR3 DNA: TGCGCCAGCAGCTTGGTTGGAGGGGAACAGCCCCAGCATTTT; CDR3 protein: CASSLVGGEQPQHF
J gene: TRBJ2-3; clone size: .; V gene: TRBV4-1; D gene: TRBD2; CDR3 DNA: TGCGCCAGCAGCCGGCGACCTAGCGGGAGCCCCCCAGATACGCAGTATTTT; CDR3 protein: CASSRRPSGSPPDTQYF
J gene: TRBJ2-7; clone size: .; V gene: TRBV28; D gene: TRBD2; CDR3 DNA: TGTGCCAGCAGTCTCCCGACTAGCGGGATAACCTACGAGCAGTACTTC; CDR3 protein: CASSLPTSGITYEQYF
J gene: TRBJ2-5; clone size: .; V gene: TRBV5-1; D gene: .; CDR3 DNA: TGCGCCAGCAGCGGAAATAGCGGTGGGGAGACCCAGTACTTC; CDR3 protein: CASSGNSGGETQYF
J gene: TRBJ1-1; clone size: .; V gene: TRBV30; D gene: TRBD1; CDR3 DNA: TGTGCCTGGTGCTCCCAGACAGGGATGGCTGAAGCTTTCTTT; CDR3 protein: CAWCSQTGMAEAFF
J gene: TRBJ2-4; clone size: .; V gene: TRBV28; D gene: TRBD2; CDR3 DNA: TGTGCCAGCAGCGCTGGCGGCGGGGGGCGCCAGGGCATTCAGTACTTC; CDR3 protein: CASSAGGGGRQGIQYF
J gene: TRBJ2-5; clone size: once; V gene: TRBV10-3; D gene: TRBD2; CDR3 DNA: TGTGCCATCAGTCTAGGGACTAGCGGCATCCAAGAGACCCAGTACTTC; CDR3 protein: CAISLGTSGIQETQYF
J gene: TRBJ1-2; clone size: .; V gene: TRBV15; D gene: .; CDR3 DNA: TGTGCCACCAGCAGAGACTTAGTGGGGAACTATGGCTACACCTTC; CDR3 protein: CATSRDLVGNYGYTF
J gene: TRBJ2-5; clone size: .; V gene: TRBV14; D gene: .; CDR3 DNA: TGTGCCAGCAGCCAAGGGATCCAAGAGACCCAGTACTTC; CDR3 protein: CASSQGIQETQYF
J gene: TRBJ1-5; clone size: .; V gene: TRBV5-1; D gene: .; CDR3 DNA: TGCGCCAGCAGCTTGGAAGATCCCCTAACACAGCCCCAGCATTTT; CDR3 protein: CASSLEDPLTQPQHF
J gene: TRBJ2-5; clone size: .; V gene: TRBV5-1; D gene: .; CDR3 DNA: TGCGCCAGCAGCTTCGGACAGGGGTTAGCGGGAGAGCGAGAGACCCAGTACTTC; CDR3 protein: CASSFGQGLAGERETQYF
J gene: TRBJ1-2; clone size: .; V gene: TRBV7-2; D gene: TRBD1; CDR3 DNA: TGTGCCAGCAGCTTGGCTGCGGCAGGGGGCGGCTATGGCTACACCTTC; CDR3 protein: CASSLAAAGGGYGYTF
J gene: TRBJ2-5; clone size: .; V gene: TRBV20-1; D gene: .; CDR3 DNA: TGCAGTGCTAGAGAACCTGGTGAGACCCAGTACTTC; CDR3 protein: CSAREPGETQYF
J gene: TRBJ2-5; clone size: .; V gene: TRBV10-3; D gene: .; CDR3 DNA: TGTGCCATCAGTGATTTCAGTGGAGTGGGGGAGACCCAGTACTTC; CDR3 protein: CAISDFSGVGETQYF
J gene: TRBJ2-5; clone size: .; V gene: TRBV5-4; D gene: .; CDR3 DNA: TGTGCCAGCAACAGGGCAGGGGAGACCCAGTACTTC; CDR3 protein: CASNRAGETQYF
J gene: TRBJ2-7; clone size: .; V gene: TRBV6-1; D gene: .; CDR3 DNA: TGTGCCAGCACCCCAAGGGGAGGAAGGGTCGCCTACGAGCAGTACTTC; CDR3 protein: CASTPRGGRVAYEQYF
J gene: TRBJ2-7; clone size: .; V gene: TRBV7-2; D gene: .; CDR3 DNA: TGTGCCAGCAGCTTTAGATTGGGCGGTCCCTACGAGCAGTACTTC; CDR3 protein: CASSFRLGGPYEQYF
J gene: TRBJ2-1; clone size: .; V gene: TRBV20-1; D gene: .; CDR3 DNA: TGCAGTGCTAGGGGCAGGGGCGCGTACGATGAGCAGTTCTTC; CDR3 protein: CSARGRGAYDEQFF
J gene: TRBJ2-5; clone size: .; V gene: TRBV18; D gene: .; CDR3 DNA: TGTGCCAGCTCACCTAACTTCGGAGGGACGAAAGAGACCCAGTACTTC; CDR3 protein: CASSPNFGGTKETQYF
J gene: TRBJ2-2; clone size: .; V gene: TRBV30; D gene: TRBD2; CDR3 DNA: TGTGCCTGGAGTCAGCTAGCGGGGAACACCGGGGAGCTGTTTTTT; CDR3 protein: CAWSQLAGNTGELFF
J gene: TRBJ2-7; clone size: once; V gene: TRBV3-1; D gene: .; CDR3 DNA: TGTGCCAGCAGCCAAGTTCGGTCGGTCGAGCAGTACTTC; CDR3 protein: CASSQVRSVEQYF